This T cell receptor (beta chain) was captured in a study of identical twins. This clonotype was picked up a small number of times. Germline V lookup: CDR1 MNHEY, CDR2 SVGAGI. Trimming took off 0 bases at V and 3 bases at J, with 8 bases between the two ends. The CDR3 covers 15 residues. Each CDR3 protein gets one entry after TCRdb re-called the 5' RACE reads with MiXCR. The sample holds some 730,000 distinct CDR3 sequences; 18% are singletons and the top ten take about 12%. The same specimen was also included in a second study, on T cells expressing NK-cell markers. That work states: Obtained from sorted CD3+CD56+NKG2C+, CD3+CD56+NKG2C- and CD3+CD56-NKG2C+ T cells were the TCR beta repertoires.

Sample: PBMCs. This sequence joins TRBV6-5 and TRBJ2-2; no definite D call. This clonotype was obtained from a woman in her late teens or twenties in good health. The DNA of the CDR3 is TGTGCCAGCAGTTACTCGGCCTCATACACCGGGGAGCTGTTTTTT. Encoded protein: CASSYSASYTGELFF.